A single sample gave rise to the 27 T cell receptor beta chains below, sequenced in a study of blood T cell repertoires in COVID-19. The repertoire was sequenced with immunoSEQ multiplex PCR; TCRdb's copy has only in-frame clones and lacks some. The data show 200,000 to 300,000 clones, around 80% seen once. Sequencing was done on a sample of peripheral blood. The receptors here all came from a man aged 60-69 years with acute or convalescent COVID-19.

The chain recombines TRBV24-1 with TRBJ2-3; TRBD1 matches at 8 bases. The CDR3 is 15 residues long. J was trimmed by 4 bases and V by 2 bases; bases with no gene match: 4. The germline CDR1 and CDR2 sequences are KGHDR and SFDVKD. Here the CDR3 reads CATSDSTGVSDTQYF. In DNA, the CDR3 is TGTGCCACCAGTGATTCGACAGGGGTCTCAGATACGCAGTATTTT.

This clone has a single count. The gene calls are TRBV7-2 and TRBJ1-1; TRBD1 aligns across 7 bases. The V and J ends lost 5 bases and 6 bases, in that order; junction bases with no gene match: 12. The germline CDR1 and CDR2 sequences are SGHTA and FQGNSA. CDR3 length: 15 residues. The CDR3 nucleotides read TGTGCCAGCAGCCTTTACGAGGGGGCGCTCCCTGAAGCTTTCTTT. Its translation is CASSLYEGALPEAFF. Together with reference TRBV7-2 and TRBJ1-1, the CDR3 gives the full variable domain: GAGVSQSPSNKVTEKGKDVELRCDPISGHTALYWYRQSLGQGLEFLIYFQGNSAPDKSGLPSDRFSAERTGGSVSTLTIQRTQQEDSAVYLCASSLYEGALPEAFFGQGTRLTVV.

The J gene is TRBJ1-1, the V gene TRBV6-5; D is uncertain. With 7 bases removed from V and 2 bases from J, the gap between germline ends came to 14 bases. Germline V gene sequence: CDR1 MNHEY, CDR2 SVGAGI. This CDR3 contains 14 residues. The CDR3 nucleotides read TGTGCCAGCACCGGGGTCCAATTTAACACTGAAGCTTTCTTT. Protein: CASTGVQFNTEAFF.

This clone was counted a single time. The gene calls are TRBV6-6 and TRBJ1-2, with TRBD1 as a possible D gene (6 bases). The CDR3 covers 15 residues. The V gene's germline CDR1 is MNHNY and CDR2 SVGAGI (reference sequence). The germline V and J ends were trimmed by 5 bases and 1 base, with 14 bases remaining between them. The CDR3 reads CASSPRTDNNYGYTF. The CDR3 bases are TGTGCCAGCAGTCCGCGGACAGACAATAACTATGGCTACACCTTC.

This chain joins TRBV19 and TRBJ1-5; 11 nucleotides match TRBD1. V trimming: 6 bases; J trimming: 2 bases; junction bases outside the gene matches: 6. This CDR3 spans 16 amino acids. The germline V gene encodes CDR1 LNHDA and CDR2 SQIVND (reference sequence). CDR3 in DNA: TGTGCCAGTAGCAAGGACAGGGGGCAAGGCAATCAGCCCCAGCATTTT. Its protein is CASSKDRGQGNQPQHF.

The chain joins TRBV27 to TRBJ1-1; D gene ambiguous. The CDR3 consists of 13 residues. V was cut by 6 bases and J by 7 bases, with 15 bases left in between. The germline gives CDR1 MNHEY, CDR2 SMNVEV (reference sequence). The CDR3 loop is CASSGIGGLEAFF. The DNA of the CDR3 is TGTGCCAGCAGCGGGATAGGTGGCCTTGAAGCTTTCTTT.

The CDR3 sequence is CASSLSGRYLSTDTQYF. The CDR3 DNA follows: TGTGCCAGCAGCTTATCGGGTCGTTACCTTAGCACAGATACGCAGTATTTT. J is TRBJ2-3 and V is TRBV7-3; D ambiguous. The V end was cut by 2 bases, the J end by 0 bases, with 15 bases between. The CDR3 length is 17 residues. Germline values: CDR1 SGHTA, CDR2 FQGTGA.

The rearrangement uses TRBV12-5 and TRBJ1-1; a possible D gene is TRBD1 (5 bases). V gave up 7 bases and J gave up 6 bases, with 15 bases separating them. Germline CDR1 is LGHNT and CDR2 is FRNRAP. The CDR3 contains 13 residues. In DNA, the CDR3 is TGTGCTAGTGAAGGATCTGGGACTGCTGAAGCTTTCTTT. Translating it yields CASEGSGTAEAFF.

The V call is TRBV29-1, the J call TRBJ1-2, with 9 bases that match TRBD1. From germline, CDR1 is SQVTM and CDR2 ANQGSEA. Germline trimming cut 3 bases from V and 8 bases from J; bases unmatched to any gene: 4. The CDR3 consists of 12 residues. The CDR3 DNA is TGCAGCGTTGAGGACAGGGGTCTCGGCTACACCTTC. Translating it yields CSVEDRGLGYTF.

The chain has TRBV5-1 and TRBJ2-3; no reliable D call. CDR1 and CDR2 (germline): SGHRS, YFSETQ. This CDR3 spans 13 amino acids. With 4 bases removed from V and 4 bases from J, the gap between germline ends came to 10 bases. The CDR3: CASSKSGSDTQYF. In nucleotides, the CDR3 is TGCGCCAGCAGCAAATCGGGTTCAGATACGCAGTATTTT.

The chain recombines TRBV6-5 with TRBJ2-2; TRBD2 is a possible D gene (5 bases). V was trimmed by 7 bases and J by 7 bases, leaving 19 bases between them. This CDR3 contains 15 residues. Per germline, CDR1 MNHEY and CDR2 SVGAGI. The CDR3 DNA reads TGTGCCAGCATCCCTGGTACGTTAGGAGGCGGGGAGCTGTTTTTT. Encoded protein: CASIPGTLGGGELFF.

The rearrangement links TRBV27 to TRBJ2-1; 11 nucleotides match TRBD2. The CDR3 has 16 amino acids. The germline CDR1 and CDR2 sequences are MNHEY and SMNVEV (reference sequence). V gave up 5 bases and J gave up 3 bases; unmatched junction bases: 6. The CDR3 bases are TGTGCCAGCAGTCTACAGGGACTAGCGGTCTACAATGAGCAGTTCTTC. It is translated as CASSLQGLAVYNEQFF.

V usage is TRBV5-4 and J usage is TRBJ2-1, with 8 bases fitting TRBD2. Germline CDR1 SGHNT, CDR2 YYREEE (reference sequence). CDR3 length: 15 residues. V shed 3 bases, J shed 7 bases, and the junction held 9 bases outside the gene matches. The CDR3 coding sequence is TGTGCCAGCAGCTATGGACTAGCCCCGGGGAATGAGCAGTTCTTC. It is translated as CASSYGLAPGNEQFF. The variable domain in full, completed from reference TRBV5-4 and TRBJ2-1, reads ETGVTQSPTHLIKTRGQQVTLRCSSQSGHNTVSWYQQALGQGPQFIFQYYREEENGRGNFPPRFSGLQFPNYSSELNVNALELDDSALYLCASSYGLAPGNEQFFGPGTRLTVL.

The chain recombines TRBV2 with TRBJ2-3; tentatively, D is TRBD2 (6 bases). Germline CDR1 SNHLY, CDR2 FYNNEI. Trimming stripped 2 bases from V and 8 bases from J, with 17 bases between. CDR3 length: 15 residues. The CDR3 region has the DNA TGTGCCAGCAGTGAAACCGGGGGAACGGCGGGTACGCAGTATTTT. It is translated as CASSETGGTAGTQYF.

The V gene is TRBV5-4, the J gene TRBJ1-2, with D possibly matching TRBD1 (5 bases). Germline CDR1 is SGHNT and CDR2 is YYREEE (reference sequence). The V gene lost 3 bases and the J gene lost 4 bases, with 16 bases spanning the gap. CDR3 length: 15 amino acids. The chain's CDR3 is CASSYDSPGSYGYTF. CDR3 in DNA: TGTGCCAGCAGCTACGACAGTCCCGGCTCCTATGGCTACACCTTC.

The gene calls are TRBV5-6 and TRBJ2-7, with D maybe TRBD1 (6 bases). Looked up from germline, CDR1 is SGHDT and CDR2 is YYEEEE. V gave up 0 bases and J gave up 4 bases, with 11 bases separating them. The CDR3 runs 14 residues. This chain's CDR3 is CASSLDRVAYEQYF. CDR3 sequence (DNA): TGTGCCAGCAGCTTGGACAGGGTGGCGTACGAGCAGTACTTC.

The V and J genes are TRBV4-1 and TRBJ2-5; D remains unclear. V was cut by 2 bases and J by 6 bases, with 13 bases left in between. Germline assignment: CDR1 MGHRA and CDR2 YSYEKL. The CDR3 contains 14 residues. CDR3 sequence reads: CASSQLPLLKTQYF. As DNA, the CDR3 is TGCGCCAGCAGCCAACTCCCCCTCTTAAAGACCCAGTACTTC.

The chain uses TRBV11-3 and TRBJ2-1; TRBD1 matches 9 bases. CDR1 and CDR2 from the germline V gene are SGHNT and YENEEA. Unmatched junction bases numbered 4, after V lost 2 bases and J lost 8 bases. CDR3 length: 14 residues. CDR3 residues: CASSLRQGGDEQFF. The CDR3, as DNA: TGTGCCAGCAGCTTAAGACAGGGGGGCGATGAGCAGTTCTTC.

The chain joins TRBV19 to TRBJ2-2; 10 bases are a match to TRBD1. Looked up from germline, CDR1 is LNHDA and CDR2 is SQIVND (reference sequence). V lost 3 bases, J lost 5 bases, and 6 bases stayed unmatched. The CDR3 length is 16 residues. CDR3 nucleotide sequence: TGTGCCAGTAGTATCCGCCCGGGACAGGGGACCGGGGAGCTGTTTTTT. Translation: CASSIRPGQGTGELFF.

This chain joins TRBV5-1 and TRBJ1-2, with a weak D call TRBD1 (6 bases). Germline-derived CDR1 and CDR2 are SGHRS and YFSETQ. The CDR3 is 14 residues long. Trimming left V 5 bases short and J 2 bases short, with 13 bases between. In DNA, the CDR3 is TGCGCCAGCAGAGCCCAGGGGCTAAACTATGGCTACACCTTC. Translated, it gives CASRAQGLNYGYTF.

V and J are TRBV2 and TRBJ2-1; a weak D match, TRBD2 (5 bases). Germline V CDR1 and CDR2: SNHLY, FYNNEI. V lost 4 bases and J 0 bases, leaving 19 bases between the germline ends. This CDR3 is 18 amino acids long. The DNA for the CDR3 is TGTGCCAGCAGTGCACCCCGAGGACTGGGGAGCTCCTACAATGAGCAGTTCTTC. This gives the protein CASSAPRGLGSSYNEQFF. The full variable domain, completed using reference TRBV2 and TRBJ2-1, is EPEVTQTPSHQVTQMGQEVILRCVPISNHLYFYWYRQILGQKVEFLVSFYNNEISEKSEIFDDQFSVERPDGSNFTLKIRSTKLEDSAMYFCASSAPRGLGSSYNEQFFGPGTRLTVL.

V is TRBV19 and J is TRBJ1-2; 8 positions agree with TRBD1. Unmatched junction bases numbered 2, after V lost 6 bases and J lost 2 bases. Germline CDR1 reads LNHDA; CDR2 reads SQIVND (reference sequence). CDR3 length: 13 residues. The CDR3 sequence is CASRGQENYGYTF. The CDR3 nucleotides read TGTGCCAGTAGGGGACAGGAAAACTATGGCTACACCTTC.

This chain joins TRBV11-3 and TRBJ2-3, with D hard to call. From germline, CDR1 is SGHNT and CDR2 YENEEA. V lost 5 bases, J lost 5 bases, and 5 bases lay in between. CDR3 size: 11 residues. This CDR3 is CASSAGDTQYF. For the CDR3, the DNA is TGTGCCAGCAGCGCCGGAGATACGCAGTATTTT.

This chain uses TRBV5-4 with TRBJ1-1; no clear D. CDR1 SGHNT and CDR2 YYREEE come from the germline V gene (reference sequence). V gave up 0 bases and J gave up 8 bases, with 11 bases separating them. The CDR3 loop spans 13 amino acids. The CDR3 loop reads CASSLEQAREAFF. The CDR3 DNA is TGTGCCAGCAGCTTGGAGCAGGCTCGCGAAGCTTTCTTT.

This clone was counted a single time. At one end, the junction sequence differs from germline, possibly due to a read error. The genes are TRBV11-3 and TRBJ2-3; D uncertain. The CDR3 is 16 residues long. Germline CDR1 SGHNT, CDR2 YENEEA. Here the CDR3 DNA reads TGTGCCAGCACCTTAACAGTCGAATTTAACACAGATACGCAGTATTTT. It specifies CASTLTVEFNTDTQYF. The full variable domain, its missing parts supplied by reference TRBV11-3 and TRBJ2-3, is EAGVVQSPRYKIIEKKQPVAFWCNPISGHNTLYWYLQNLGQGPELLIRYENEEAVDDSQLPKDRFSAERLKGVDSTLKIQPAELGDSAVYLCASTLTVEFNTDTQYFGPGTRLTVL.

The J gene is TRBJ1-3, the V gene TRBV19, with 8 bases matching TRBD1. In germline, CDR1 is LNHDA, CDR2 SQIVND (reference sequence). The ends lost 2 bases at V and 2 bases at J; junction bases unmatched: 2. The CDR3 is made up of 15 amino acids. CDR3 sequence reads: CASSIQGAPGNTIYF. The CDR3 DNA follows: TGTGCCAGTAGTATACAGGGGGCACCTGGAAACACCATATATTTT.

The chain couples TRBV4-2 to TRBJ2-1, with TRBD2 matching over 7 bases. Trimming took 0 bases from V and 9 from J; bases not matched to a gene: 11. The length of the CDR3 is 16 residues. Germline values: CDR1 LGHNA, CDR2 YNFKEQ. This CDR3 reads CASSQDHGGGIGEQFF. Here the CDR3 DNA reads TGTGCCAGCAGCCAAGATCATGGGGGGGGGATTGGTGAGCAGTTCTTC.